This passage covers 7 T cell receptor beta chains from one sample sequenced in a study of tumor and adjacent non-tumor tissue in lung cancer. This sample's RNA came from whole unsorted tissue. A modified ARM-PCR protocol with three rounds of nested PCR amplified TCRbeta. One entry per CDR3 protein results from TCRdb running MiXCR on the multiplex PCR reads. This table holds more than 120,000 distinct CDR3 sequences, approximately 64% found once. The source material was lung tumor tissue. All receptors derive from a man between 60 and 75 years old with small cell lung cancer.

The J gene is TRBJ2-1, the V gene TRBV19; 12 bases align to TRBD2. Trimming at V came to 5 bases and at J to 8 bases, leaving 10 bases not matched to a gene. The germline V gene has CDR1 LNHDA and CDR2 SQIVND (reference sequence). CDR3 length: 16 amino acids. CDR3 sequence: CASSFRTSGILHEQFF. DNA of the CDR3: TGTGCCAGTAGTTTTCGGACTAGCGGGATTTTACATGAGCAGTTCTTC.

On this clonotype: One end of the junction varies from germline; a read error may be responsible. The chain recombines TRBV11-3 with TRBJ2-1; D is ambiguous. Germline V gene lookup returns CDR1 SGHNT and CDR2 YENEEA. The length of the CDR3 is 13 residues. DNA of the CDR3: TGTGCCGGCAGCTATCTATCGGGCGATGAGCAATTCTTC. Translated: CAGSYLSGDEQFF.

To note about this clonotype: The junction and the germline gene differ at one end; a read error may be behind it. The chain combines TRBV6-5 with TRBJ1-6; TRBD1 aligns across 12 bases. The CDR3 totals 17 residues. In germline, CDR1 is MNHEY, CDR2 SVGAGI. The DNA for the CDR3 is TGTGCCAGCAGTTACTCCTCCGGGACAGGGGGCGACTCACCCCCCCACTTT. This gives the protein CASSYSSGTGGDSPPHF.

Concerning this clonotype itself: The conserved phenylalanine or tryptophan is not found at the CDR3 terminus, so this likely reflects a read error. The chain is built from TRBV11-2 and TRBJ2-1; weak D call: TRBD1 (6 bases). The germline V gene has CDR1 SGHAT and CDR2 FQNNGV. The CDR3 sequence is 13 residues long. This CDR3 reads CVSSPTGYNEQFL. The CDR3 DNA reads as TGTGTCAGCAGCCCGACAGGCTACAATGAGCAGTTCCTC.

Points on this clonotype: An end of the junction does not agree with germline; a read error may underlie this. CDR3: CASCLVGGLNTGELFF. The CDR3 DNA is TGTGCCAGCTGCTTGGTCGGGGGACTGAACACCGGGGAGCTGTTTTTT. The chain joins TRBV5-1 to TRBJ2-2; D possibly corresponds to TRBD2 (6 bases). The CDR3 consists of 16 residues. CDR1 and CDR2 (germline): SGHRS, YFSETQ.

Details on this clonotype: This may be a read error, as it is one base from a much larger clone. Given the absence of the conserved phenylalanine or tryptophan at the CDR3 end, a read error is likely. The rearrangement uses TRBV20-1 and TRBJ2-1; D is perhaps TRBD2 (5 bases). The ends were cut back, 5 bases at V and 1 base at J, with 12 bases in the middle. This CDR3 contains 14 residues. Germline V CDR1 and CDR2: DFQATT, SNEGSKA (reference sequence). The DNA of the CDR3 is TGCAGTGCTCCAAGCGGTACGTCCTACAATGAGCAGTTCCTC. Translated: CSAPSGTSYNEQFL.

CDR3 protein: CASSVGNADTQYF. CDR3 DNA sequence: TGTGCCAGCAGCGTAGGGAACGCAGATACGCAGTATTTT. The V call is TRBV9, the J call TRBJ2-3; D is unclear. The CDR3 runs to 13 residues. Trimming removed 0 bases from V and 4 bases from J, with 6 bases in between. CDR1 and CDR2 (germline): SGDLS, YYNGEE.